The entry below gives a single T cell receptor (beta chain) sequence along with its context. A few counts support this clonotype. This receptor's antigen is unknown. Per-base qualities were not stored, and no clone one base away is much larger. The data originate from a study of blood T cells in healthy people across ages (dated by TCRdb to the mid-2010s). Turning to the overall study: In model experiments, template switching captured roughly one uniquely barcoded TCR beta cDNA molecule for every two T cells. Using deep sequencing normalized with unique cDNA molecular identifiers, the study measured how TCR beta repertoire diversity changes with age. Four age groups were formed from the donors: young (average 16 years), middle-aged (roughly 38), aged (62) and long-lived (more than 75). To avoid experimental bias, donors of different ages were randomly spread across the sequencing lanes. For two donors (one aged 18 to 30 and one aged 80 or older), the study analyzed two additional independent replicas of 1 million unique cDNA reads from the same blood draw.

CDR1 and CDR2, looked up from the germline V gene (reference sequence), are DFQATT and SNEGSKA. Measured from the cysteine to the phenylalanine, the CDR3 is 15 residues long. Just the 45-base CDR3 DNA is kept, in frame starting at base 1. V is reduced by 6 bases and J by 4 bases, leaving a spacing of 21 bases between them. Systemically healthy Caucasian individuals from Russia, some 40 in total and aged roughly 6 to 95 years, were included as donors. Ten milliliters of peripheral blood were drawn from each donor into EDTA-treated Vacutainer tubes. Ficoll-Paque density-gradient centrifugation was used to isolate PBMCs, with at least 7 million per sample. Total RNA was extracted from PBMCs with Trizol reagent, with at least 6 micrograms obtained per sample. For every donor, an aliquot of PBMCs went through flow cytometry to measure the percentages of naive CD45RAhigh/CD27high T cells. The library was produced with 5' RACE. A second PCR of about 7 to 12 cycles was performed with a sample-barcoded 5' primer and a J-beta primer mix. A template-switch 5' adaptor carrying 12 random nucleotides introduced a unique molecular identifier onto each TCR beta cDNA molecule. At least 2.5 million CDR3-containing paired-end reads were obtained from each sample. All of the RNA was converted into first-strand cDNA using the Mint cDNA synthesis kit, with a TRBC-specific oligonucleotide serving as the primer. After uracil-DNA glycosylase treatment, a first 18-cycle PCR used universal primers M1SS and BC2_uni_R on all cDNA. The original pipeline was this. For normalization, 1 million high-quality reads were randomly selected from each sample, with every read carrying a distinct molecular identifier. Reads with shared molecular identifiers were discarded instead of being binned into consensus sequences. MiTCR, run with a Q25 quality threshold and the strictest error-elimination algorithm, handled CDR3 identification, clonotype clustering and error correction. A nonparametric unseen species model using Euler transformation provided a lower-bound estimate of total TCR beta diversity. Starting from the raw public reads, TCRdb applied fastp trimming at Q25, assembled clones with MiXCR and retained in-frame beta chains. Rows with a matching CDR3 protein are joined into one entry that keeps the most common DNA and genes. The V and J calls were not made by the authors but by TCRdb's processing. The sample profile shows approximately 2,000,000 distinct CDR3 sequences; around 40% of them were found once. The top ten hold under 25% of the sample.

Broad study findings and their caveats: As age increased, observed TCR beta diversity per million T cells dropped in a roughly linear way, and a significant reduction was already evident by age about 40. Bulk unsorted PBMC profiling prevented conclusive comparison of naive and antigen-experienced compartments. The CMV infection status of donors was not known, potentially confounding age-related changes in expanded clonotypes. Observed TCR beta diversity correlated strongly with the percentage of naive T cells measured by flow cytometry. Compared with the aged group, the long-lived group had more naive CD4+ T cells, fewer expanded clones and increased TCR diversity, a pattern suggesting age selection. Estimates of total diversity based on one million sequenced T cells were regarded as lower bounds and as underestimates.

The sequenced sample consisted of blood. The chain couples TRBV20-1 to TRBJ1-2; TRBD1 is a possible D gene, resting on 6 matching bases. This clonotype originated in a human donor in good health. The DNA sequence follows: TGCAGTGCGCCCCTGGTGGGGGCGCGGGGCTATGGCTACACCTTC. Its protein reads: CSAPLVGARGYGYTF.